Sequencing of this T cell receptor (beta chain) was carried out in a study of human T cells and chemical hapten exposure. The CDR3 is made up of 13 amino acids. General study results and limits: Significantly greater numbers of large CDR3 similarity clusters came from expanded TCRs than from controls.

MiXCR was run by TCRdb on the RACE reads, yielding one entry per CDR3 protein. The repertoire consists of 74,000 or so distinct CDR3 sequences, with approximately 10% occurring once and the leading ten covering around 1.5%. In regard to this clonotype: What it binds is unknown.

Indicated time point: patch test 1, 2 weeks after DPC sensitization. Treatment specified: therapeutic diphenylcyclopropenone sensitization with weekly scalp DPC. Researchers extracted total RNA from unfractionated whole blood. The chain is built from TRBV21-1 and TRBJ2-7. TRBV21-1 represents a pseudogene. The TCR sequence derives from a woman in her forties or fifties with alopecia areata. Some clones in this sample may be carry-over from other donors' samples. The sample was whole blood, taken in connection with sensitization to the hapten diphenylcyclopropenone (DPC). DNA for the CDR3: TGTGCCAGCAGCCCTTGTAACTCGGACGAGCAGTACTTC. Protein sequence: CASSPCNSDEQYF.